One and the same sample provided the 10 T cell receptor beta chains below, sequenced in a study of CD8 T cells in ankylosing spondylitis. MiXCR, run by TCRdb on the 5' RACE reads, gives a single entry per CDR3 protein. The repertoire holds around 140,000 distinct CDR3 sequences, about 10% seen once, with around 4.1% in the top ten. Sequenced sample: blood, either unsorted or a sorted T cell fraction (not recorded which). These receptors all stem from a female donor with ankylosing spondylitis or in good health (not recorded which).

The chain employs TRBV12-3 or TRBV12-4 and TRBJ1-4, with D possibly being TRBD1 (6 bases). V was pared by 7 bases and J by 10 bases, with 10 bases between. The CDR3 sequence is 11 residues long. The CDR3 DNA follows: TGTGCCAGCACGAAAGGGGGAAAACTGTTTTTT. Its protein is CASTKGGKLFF.

There are many counts of this clonotype. The chain employs TRBV5-1 and TRBJ1-1, with 7 positions matching TRBD1. CDR1 and CDR2 from the germline V gene are SGHRS and YFSETQ. Losses at the gene ends were 4 bases for V and 0 bases for J; bases not matched to a gene: 18. The CDR3 extends over 19 amino acids. Here the CDR3 DNA reads TGCGCCAGCAGCGTTACCGGCCGGGACAGACAACTTGTGAACACTGAAGCTTTCTTT. Translating it yields CASSVTGRDRQLVNTEAFF. The entire variable domain, with the rest obtained from reference TRBV5-1 and TRBJ1-1, is as follows: KAGVTQTPRYLIKTRGQQVTLSCSPISGHRSVSWYQQTPGQGLQFLFEYFSETQRNKGNFPGRFSGRQFSNSRSEMNVSTLELGDSALYLCASSVTGRDRQLVNTEAFFGQGTRLTVV.

With respect to this clonotype: At one end, the junction sequence differs from germline, possibly due to a read error. The chain links TRBV6-1 to TRBJ1-1, with TRBD1 as a possible D gene (5 bases). The CDR3 contains 13 residues. CDR1 MNHNS and CDR2 SASEGT come from the germline V gene. CDR3 coding DNA: TGTGCCAGCAGTGAGGGGGTGAACACTGAATCTTTCTTT. Amino acid sequence: CASSEGVNTESFF.

This clonotype has at least ten counts. The genes are TRBV20-1 and TRBJ2-7; D possibly matches TRBD1 or TRBD2 (5 bases each). CDR3 length: 15 residues. Germline CDR1 DFQATT, CDR2 SNEGSKA (reference sequence). Trimming stripped 1 base from V and 6 bases from J, with 19 bases between. CDR3 sequence: CSARAPAGGVVEQYF. The CDR3 bases are TGCAGTGCTAGAGCACCCGCTGGGGGAGTGGTCGAGCAGTACTTC.

The chain has TRBV19 and TRBJ1-6, with 7 nucleotides matching TRBD1. The CDR3 is 15 amino acids. The junction had 10 bases not matched to a gene; V was cut back by 3 bases and J by 11 bases. Germline CDR1 and CDR2: LNHDA and SQIVND (reference sequence). CDR3 region: CASSILRTGAAPLHF. In nucleotides, the CDR3 is TGTGCCAGTAGTATTTTACGGACAGGTGCGGCACCCCTCCACTTT. Using reference TRBV19 and TRBJ1-6 for the parts outside the CDR3, the full variable domain is DGGITQSPKYLFRKEGQNVTLSCEQNLNHDAMYWYRQDPGQGLRLIYYSQIVNDFQKGDIAEGYSVSREKKESFPLTVTSAQKNPTAFYLCASSILRTGAAPLHFGNGTRLTVT.

This clonotype came up many times. The chain recombines TRBV12-3 or TRBV12-4 with TRBJ1-2; D may be TRBD1 (5 bases). The germline V and J ends were trimmed by 3 bases and 7 bases, with 12 bases remaining between them. The CDR3 is 13 residues long. The CDR3 bases are TGTGCCAGCAGTTTTGTCAGGGACGGTGGCTACACCTTC. Its translation: CASSFVRDGGYTF.

There are many counts of this clonotype. V is TRBV20-1 and J is TRBJ2-7; the match to TRBD1 covers 10 bases. The germline V gene encodes CDR1 DFQATT and CDR2 SNEGSKA (reference sequence). CDR3 length: 13 residues. Unmatched junction bases numbered 5, after V lost 4 bases and J lost 5 bases. The CDR3 nucleotides are TGCAGTGCTATCGACAGGGGGCTCCACGAGCAGTACTTC. The encoded protein is CSAIDRGLHEQYF.

The table lists this clonotype with many counts. The V call is TRBV20-1, the J call TRBJ1-5; the match to TRBD1 covers 9 bases. V lost 0 bases to trimming and J lost 16 bases; unmatched junction nucleotides: 10. The CDR3 consists of 13 residues. Germline CDR1 reads DFQATT; CDR2 reads SNEGSKA (reference sequence). The CDR3 DNA follows: TGCAGTGCTAGAGACCCTACGGGACAGGGCCAACATTTT. Translation gives CSARDPTGQGQHF.

Many counts were recorded for this clonotype. This rearrangement joins TRBV20-1 to TRBJ1-1; 9 nucleotides agree with TRBD1. Germline V gene sequence: CDR1 DFQATT, CDR2 SNEGSKA (reference sequence). Unmatched junction bases numbered 6, after V lost 3 bases and J lost 4 bases. CDR3 length: 14 residues. CDR3 loop: CSASLRQGGTEAFF. In nucleotides, the CDR3 is TGCAGTGCTAGTCTAAGACAGGGGGGCACTGAAGCTTTCTTT.

The table lists this clonotype with a few counts. The rearrangement joins TRBV7-9 to TRBJ2-1; either TRBD1 or TRBD2 may fit D (6 bases each). V lost 0 bases, J lost 0 bases, and 12 bases lay in between. The CDR3 contains 17 residues. Germline V CDR1 and CDR2: SEHNR, FQNEAQ (reference sequence). Written as DNA, the CDR3 is TGTGCCAGCAGCTTAGCCTTGCGGGGACACTCCTACAATGAGCAGTTCTTC. Protein sequence: CASSLALRGHSYNEQFF.